A single T cell receptor (beta chain) is shown here with its context. Antigen: not known. The entry originates in a study of T-cell reconstitution after alpha-beta-depleted transplantation in children. General study results and limits: Several hundred expanded graft clones reportedly were the source of alpha-beta T cells about two months after transplant. At day 60, the high TCRbeta diversity found in some patients originated from recipient T cells and thymic progenitors that had survived. T-cell counts and diversity at one year following transplant were attributed mainly to newly produced T cells.

Unique molecular identifiers featured in how the TCRbeta library was prepared. TCRdb re-called the PCR reads with MiXCR, one entry per CDR3 protein. The data contain 90,000 to 100,000 distinct CDR3 sequences, about a quarter of them singletons. The source material was PBMCs, sampled before TCRalphabeta/CD19-depleted stem cell transplant. The sequence was obtained from a boy aged 2 to 9 with acute lymphoblastic leukemia, due to receive a stem cell transplant.

The CDR3 DNA reads TGCAGGGTGACCCCGGCCAGACGAGGGACCCAGTACTTC. It specifies CRVTPARRGTQYF. The chain joins TRBV29-1 to TRBJ2-5, with unresolved D. Per germline, CDR1 SQVTM and CDR2 ANQGSEA. There are 13 residues in the CDR3.